This is a list of T cell receptor beta chains from one sample in a study of human T cells and chemical hapten exposure. TCRdb ran MiXCR on the RACE reads and lists one entry per CDR3 protein. The sample shows tens of thousands of distinct CDR3 sequences, 8% to 9.5% of them seen only once. The sequences come from whole blood, collected in connection with sensitization to the hapten diphenylcyclopropenone (DPC). Every receptor here comes from a middle-aged man with alopecia areata. Some clones in this sample may be carry-over from other donors' samples. Both conserved end residues are trimmed from each CDR3.

J gene: TRBJ2-1
V gene: TRBV11-2
CDR3 protein: ASSLEPGLAAEQF

J gene: TRBJ2-1
V gene: TRBV7-9
CDR3 protein: ASSLSGTSGRVF

J gene: TRBJ2-3
V gene: TRBV29-1
CDR3 protein: SVGGDRGGTDTQY

J gene: TRBJ2-1
V gene: TRBV3-1
CDR3 protein: ASSQGGEYEQF

J gene: TRBJ2-1
V gene: TRBV2
CDR3 protein: ASGSYNEQF

J gene: TRBJ2-3
V gene: TRBV20-1
CDR3 protein: SALTSLAGALDTQY

J gene: TRBJ2-1
V gene: TRBV10-3
CDR3 protein: AITDGRRINEQF

J gene: TRBJ2-1
V gene: TRBV3-1
CDR3 protein: ASSQETGGYNEQF

J gene: TRBJ1-4
V gene: TRBV15
CDR3 protein: ATSRDARTNEKLF

J gene: TRBJ2-5
V gene: TRBV5-1
CDR3 protein: ASSSGRVEETQY

J gene: TRBJ2-1
V gene: TRBV28
CDR3 protein: ASSMRSLAGLDYNEQF

J gene: TRBJ1-3
V gene: TRBV3-1
CDR3 protein: ASSQGPTSGNTIY

J gene: TRBJ2-7
V gene: TRBV4-1
CDR3 protein: ASSQARGGITTEQY

J gene: TRBJ2-5
V gene: TRBV5-1
CDR3 protein: ASSAGLAGGRETQY

J gene: TRBJ2-3
V gene: TRBV20-1
CDR3 protein: SARADQGSADTQY

J gene: TRBJ2-1
V gene: TRBV19
CDR3 protein: ASSIRAGGRGEQF

J gene: TRBJ2-5
V gene: TRBV29-1
CDR3 protein: SVQKVAGVETQY

J gene: TRBJ2-1
V gene: TRBV6-2/TRBV6-3
CDR3 protein: ASRSGNNGEQF

J gene: TRBJ2-2
V gene: TRBV6-5
CDR3 protein: ASSRQGNTGELF

J gene: TRBJ2-3
V gene: TRBV5-1
CDR3 protein: ASSVQALRDTQY

J gene: TRBJ1-1
V gene: TRBV6-5
CDR3 protein: ASSYGRVSNTEAF

J gene: TRBJ1-3
V gene: TRBV12-3/TRBV12-4
CDR3 protein: ASRMSSGNTIY

J gene: TRBJ2-2
V gene: TRBV10-3
CDR3 protein: AISPARTGAGELF

J gene: TRBJ2-6
V gene: TRBV5-1
CDR3 protein: ASLPALLAIGANVLT

J gene: TRBJ2-7
V gene: TRBV20-1
CDR3 protein: SARDRPGGDVYEQY

J gene: TRBJ2-7
V gene: TRBV6-1
CDR3 protein: ASSEQGALYEQY

J gene: TRBJ2-5
V gene: TRBV29-1
CDR3 protein: SVDRVGETQY

J gene: TRBJ2-5
V gene: TRBV5-5
CDR3 protein: ASSRDRAETQY

J gene: TRBJ1-1
V gene: TRBV20-1
CDR3 protein: SARSTLNTEAF

J gene: TRBJ2-7
V gene: TRBV28
CDR3 protein: ASSWTLQGSRYEQY

J gene: TRBJ1-2
V gene: TRBV4-1
CDR3 protein: ASSSQGGTGGYT